This entry lists 6 T cell receptor beta chains sequenced from one sample in a study of blood T cell repertoires in COVID-19. Repertoires were generated with immunoSEQ multiplex PCR, while TCRdb's copy carries only in-frame clones and drops some. Of around 250,000 clones detected, 70% to 90% appear once; the ten largest clones hold about 5%. Sequencing used peripheral blood. The receptors derive from a man in his sixties who had recovered from COVID-19.

CDR3 amino acids: CASSPGTGAGEQYF. CDR3 DNA: TGTGCCAGCAGCCCAGGGACAGGGGCAGGCGAGCAGTACTTC. V and J are TRBV9 and TRBJ2-7; 10 positions match TRBD1. Germline-derived CDR1 and CDR2 are SGDLS and YYNGEE. The CDR3 runs 14 residues. The V and J ends lost 4 bases and 6 bases, in that order; junction bases with no gene match: 7.

The J gene is TRBJ2-7, the V gene TRBV18, with 9 bases fitting TRBD1. Per germline, CDR1 KGHSH and CDR2 LQKENI. The CDR3 has 16 residues. V shed 4 bases and J 6 bases; nucleotides not matched to a gene: 13. CDR3 DNA sequence: TGTGCCAGCTCACGCACTCAACAGGGGGCGACGGGCGAGCAGTACTTC. Protein sequence: CASSRTQQGATGEQYF.

The CDR3 loop is CASSMQGASNQPQHF. The CDR3 nucleotides are TGTGCCAGTAGTATGCAGGGGGCGAGCAATCAGCCCCAGCATTTT. The V gene is TRBV19, the J gene TRBJ1-5; TRBD1 aligns across 8 bases. This CDR3 contains 15 residues. V lost 3 bases to trimming and J lost 1 base; unmatched junction nucleotides: 2. In germline, CDR1 is LNHDA, CDR2 SQIVND (reference sequence). Full variable domain (rest looked up from reference TRBV19 and TRBJ1-5): DGGITQSPKYLFRKEGQNVTLSCEQNLNHDAMYWYRQDPGQGLRLIYYSQIVNDFQKGDIAEGYSVSREKKESFPLTVTSAQKNPTAFYLCASSMQGASNQPQHFGDGTRLSIL.

The CDR3, as DNA: TGTGCCAGCTCCCTCGGGCAGGGGGCTTCAGATACGCAGTATTTT. Its protein product is CASSLGQGASDTQYF. The J gene is TRBJ2-3, the V gene TRBV18, with TRBD1 identical over 8 bases. Germline CDR1 is KGHSH and CDR2 is LQKENI. CDR3 length: 15 residues. After removal of 6 bases from V and 4 bases from J, the junction contained 9 bases not matched to a gene. Looking up the rest from reference TRBV18 and TRBJ2-3 gives the full variable domain: NAGVMQNPRHLVRRRGQEARLRCSPMKGHSHVYWYRQLPEEGLKFMVYLQKENIIDESGMPKERFSAEFPKEGPSILRIQQVVRGDSAAYFCASSLGQGASDTQYFGPGTRLTVL.

V and J are TRBV5-1 and TRBJ2-1; 8 positions match TRBD2. The CDR3 spans 13 residues. The J segment lost 5 bases and the V segment lost 4 bases, leaving 2 bases of the junction unmatched. CDR1 is SGHRS, CDR2 YFSETQ, per germline. The CDR3 coding sequence is TGCGCCAGCAGCAGACTAGCGAACAATGAGCAGTTCTTC. Translation gives CASSRLANNEQFF.

The chain is built from TRBV9 and TRBJ1-3, with D maybe TRBD1 (5 bases). The CDR3 contains 15 residues. Trimming took 0 bases from V and 0 from J, leaving 7 bases between them. Germline CDR1 is SGDLS and CDR2 is YYNGEE. The CDR3 DNA sequence: TGTGCCAGCAGCGTAGGACAGAGCTCTGGAAACACCATATATTTT. This encodes CASSVGQSSGNTIYF. Full variable domain (outside the CDR3, taken from reference TRBV9 and TRBJ1-3): DSGVTQTPKHLITATGQRVTLRCSPRSGDLSVYWYQQSLDQGLQFLIQYYNGEERAKGNILERFSAQQFPDLHSELNLSSLELGDSALYFCASSVGQSSGNTIYFGEGSWLTVV.